These 18 T cell receptor beta chains share one sample of origin, sequenced in a study of graft-versus-host responses after intestinal transplantation. Antigens for these TCRs are unknown. Profiling relied on immunoSEQ multiplex PCR, and the TCRdb table lists in-frame clones only, not all of them. The sample shows 90,000 to 100,000 clones, roughly 91% of them seen only once. Sample: unstimulated CD8+ T cells sorted from spleen or lymph node cells, taken before intestinal transplant. These TCRs come from a human donor who received an intestinal transplant.

The chain has TRBV30 and TRBJ1-1, with TRBD1 identical over 7 bases. The V and J ends lost 5 bases and 4 bases, in that order; junction bases with no gene match: 4. The CDR3 is 12 amino acids. The germline CDR1 and CDR2 sequences are GTSNPN and SVGIG (reference sequence). The CDR3 DNA sequence: TGTGCCTGGGCGACAGGGAGCACTGAAGCTTTCTTT. Translating gives CAWATGSTEAFF.

This sequence joins TRBV28 and TRBJ2-7; 8 nucleotides agree with TRBD2. CDR1 MDHEN and CDR2 SYDVKM come from the germline V gene. With 7 bases clipped from V and 2 bases from J, the junction kept 7 bases outside the gene matches. This CDR3 contains 14 residues. DNA of the CDR3: TGTGCCAGCACACCCGTGGGACTAGCCTACGAGCAGTACTTC. This codes for CASTPVGLAYEQYF.

The count of this clone is one. This CDR3 is also generated by other DNA sequences in the sample. The chain links TRBV7-2 to TRBJ1-2, with 8 bases aligning to TRBD1. Germline V gene lookup returns CDR1 SGHTA and CDR2 FQGNSA. The CDR3 covers 15 residues. V lost 1 base, J lost 5 bases, and 6 bases stayed unmatched. The CDR3 bases are TGTGCCAGCAGCTTAGACGGAGGACAGGGATATGGCTACACCTTC. It translates to CASSLDGGQGYGYTF.

The V gene is TRBV4-1, the J gene TRBJ1-2; 12 bases agree with TRBD1. The CDR3 loop spans 18 amino acids. Trimming took 2 bases from V and 4 from J; bases not matched to a gene: 11. Germline values: CDR1 MGHRA, CDR2 YSYEKL. This CDR3 is CASSQSQGTGGGSYGYTF. In DNA, the CDR3 is TGCGCCAGCAGCCAATCTCAAGGGACAGGGGGCGGAAGCTATGGCTACACCTTC.

V usage is TRBV4-2 and J usage is TRBJ2-7; 7 positions agree with TRBD1. Germline assignment: CDR1 LGHNA and CDR2 YNFKEQ. V lost 4 bases, J lost 7 bases, and 7 bases stayed unmatched. The CDR3 loop spans 13 amino acids. The CDR3 protein is CASSLTTGWEQYF. The CDR3, as DNA: TGTGCCAGCAGCCTCACGACAGGGTGGGAGCAGTACTTC.

The rearrangement joins TRBV4-1 to TRBJ2-7, with unresolved D. This CDR3 is built from 14 residues. V gave up 4 bases and J gave up 0 bases, with 10 bases separating them. Germline assignment: CDR1 MGHRA and CDR2 YSYEKL. The CDR3 bases are TGCGCCAGCAGCCTGAGACTGACCTCCTACGAGCAGTACTTC. Translated: CASSLRLTSYEQYF.

The genes are TRBV27 and TRBJ1-1; no firm D call. In germline, CDR1 is MNHEY, CDR2 SMNVEV (reference sequence). V was cut by 7 bases and J by 1 base, with 7 bases left in between. The CDR3 consists of 12 residues. The DNA for the CDR3 is TGTGCCAGCATATCGGGGAACACTGAAGCTTTCTTT. Translated, it gives CASISGNTEAFF.

V usage is TRBV5-1 and J usage is TRBJ2-7; the match to TRBD2 covers 10 bases. This CDR3 comprises 15 residues. V shed 1 base, J shed 6 bases, and the junction held 7 bases outside the gene matches. The germline V gene has CDR1 SGHRS and CDR2 YFSETQ. For the CDR3, the DNA is TGCGCCAGCAGCTTGCTGACTAGCGGGTATACCGAGCAGTACTTC. Its protein is CASSLLTSGYTEQYF.

The chain couples TRBV7-6 to TRBJ2-1; a possible D gene is TRBD2 (5 bases). Trimming removed 2 bases from V and 1 base from J, with 6 bases in between. Per germline, CDR1 SGHVS and CDR2 FNYEAQ. The CDR3 runs 14 residues. CDR3: CASSLTGSYNEQFF. DNA of the CDR3: TGTGCCAGCAGCTTAACGGGGTCCTACAATGAGCAGTTCTTC. Together with reference TRBV7-6 and TRBJ2-1, the CDR3 gives the full variable domain: GAGVSQSPRYKVTKRGQDVALRCDPISGHVSLYWYRQALGQGPEFLTYFNYEAQQDKSGLPNDRFSAERPEGSISTLTIQRTEQRDSAMYRCASSLTGSYNEQFFGPGTRLTVL.

The chain joins TRBV12-5 to TRBJ2-1; 9 bases are shared with TRBD2. J gave up 2 bases and V 1 base, and 0 bases lay outside the gene matches. The germline V gene encodes CDR1 LGHNT and CDR2 FRNRAP. This CDR3 has 15 residues. CDR3 nucleotide sequence: TGTGCTAGTGGTTTGGGCGGGGGGGCCTACAATGAGCAGTTCTTC. The encoded protein is CASGLGGGAYNEQFF.

The J gene is TRBJ2-3, the V gene TRBV28, with 11 positions matching TRBD2. J gave up 5 bases and V 5 bases, and 9 bases lay outside the gene matches. Germline V gives CDR1 MDHEN, CDR2 SYDVKM. The CDR3 contains 16 residues. CDR3 DNA: TGTGCCAGCAGTATCACTAGCGGGAGTGCTGGAGATACGCAGTATTTT. Translating it yields CASSITSGSAGDTQYF.

The chain couples TRBV6-5 to TRBJ1-3, with 10 positions matching TRBD1. Looked up from germline, CDR1 is MNHEY and CDR2 is SVGAGI. The CDR3 loop spans 16 amino acids. The V and J ends lost 4 bases and 6 bases, in that order; junction bases with no gene match: 9. Here the CDR3 reads CASSLTGTGEKNTIYF. The CDR3, as DNA: TGTGCCAGCAGTTTAACCGGGACAGGGGAGAAAAACACCATATATTTT.

The chain has TRBV4-1 and TRBJ2-3; TRBD2 might be the D (5 bases). V was cut by 5 bases and J by 5 bases, with 14 bases left in between. The germline CDR1 and CDR2 sequences are MGHRA and YSYEKL. CDR3 length: 14 amino acids. CDR3 in amino acids: CASSGSGVRDTQYF. CDR3 DNA sequence: TGCGCCAGCAGCGGGAGCGGAGTGAGAGATACGCAGTATTTT.

The rearrangement joins TRBV7-9 to TRBJ2-7, with 7 bases lining up with TRBD1. Per germline, CDR1 SEHNR and CDR2 FQNEAQ (reference sequence). The CDR3 runs 17 residues. Trimming at V came to 1 base and at J to 2 bases, leaving 11 bases not matched to a gene. CDR3 region: CASSLDKERQGTYEQYF. The CDR3 DNA reads TGTGCCAGCAGCTTAGACAAAGAAAGACAGGGAACCTACGAGCAGTACTTC.

The rearrangement joins TRBV6-5 to TRBJ2-1; the match to TRBD1 covers 7 bases. Trimming took 6 bases from V and 0 from J; bases not matched to a gene: 5. Germline loops: CDR1 MNHEY, CDR2 SVGAGI. The CDR3 consists of 15 residues. In DNA form, the CDR3 reads TGTGCCAGCAGGCTTTACAGGGGCTCCTACAATGAGCAGTTCTTC. Encoded protein: CASRLYRGSYNEQFF.

This CDR3 reads CASSLWGESNQPQHF. The CDR3, as DNA: TGTGCCAGCAGTTTATGGGGGGAGAGCAATCAGCCCCAGCATTTT. V and J are TRBV27 and TRBJ1-5, with D possibly matching TRBD1 (5 bases). Germline V gene lookup returns CDR1 MNHEY and CDR2 SMNVEV (reference sequence). This CDR3 has 15 residues. V lost 1 base and J 1 base, leaving 8 bases between the germline ends.

This clone was picked up one time. The chain carries TRBV6-5 and TRBJ2-1; possible D gene TRBD1, 5 bases. Germline V gene lookup returns CDR1 MNHEY and CDR2 SVGAGI. V was pared by 2 bases and J by 6 bases, with 11 bases between. The CDR3 has 14 residues. The CDR3 region has the DNA TGTGCCAGCAGTTACACGGATCAGGGCAATGAGCAGTTCTTC. Residues: CASSYTDQGNEQFF.

The CDR3 sequence: CASSSGLGGYEQYF. CDR3 sequence (DNA): TGTGCCAGTAGTAGTGGACTAGGCGGCTACGAGCAGTACTTC. The chain joins TRBV19 to TRBJ2-7, with TRBD2 identical over 7 bases. V gave up 4 bases and J gave up 3 bases; unmatched junction bases: 6. Germline V lookup: CDR1 LNHDA, CDR2 SQIVND (reference sequence). This CDR3 comprises 14 residues.